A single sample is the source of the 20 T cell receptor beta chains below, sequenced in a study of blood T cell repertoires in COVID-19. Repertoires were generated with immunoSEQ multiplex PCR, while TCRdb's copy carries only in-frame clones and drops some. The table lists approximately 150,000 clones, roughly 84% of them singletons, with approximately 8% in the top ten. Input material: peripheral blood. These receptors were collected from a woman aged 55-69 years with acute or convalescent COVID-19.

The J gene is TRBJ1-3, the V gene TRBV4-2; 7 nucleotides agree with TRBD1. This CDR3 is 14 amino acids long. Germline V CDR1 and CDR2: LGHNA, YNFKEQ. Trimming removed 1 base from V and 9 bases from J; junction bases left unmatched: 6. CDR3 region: CASSQGQGTSTIYF. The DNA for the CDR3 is TGTGCCAGCAGCCAAGGACAGGGTACATCCACCATATATTTT.

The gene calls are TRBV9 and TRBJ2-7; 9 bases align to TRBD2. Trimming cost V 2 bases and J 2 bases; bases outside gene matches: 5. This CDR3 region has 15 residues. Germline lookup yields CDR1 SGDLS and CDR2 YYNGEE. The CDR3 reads CASSVTGTSTYEQYF. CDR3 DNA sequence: TGTGCCAGCAGCGTGACCGGGACTAGCACCTACGAGCAGTACTTC.

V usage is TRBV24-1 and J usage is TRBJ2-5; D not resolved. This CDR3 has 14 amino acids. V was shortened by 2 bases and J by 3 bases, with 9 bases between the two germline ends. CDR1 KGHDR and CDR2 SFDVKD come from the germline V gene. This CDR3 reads CATSDSPFEETQYF. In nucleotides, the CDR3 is TGTGCCACCAGTGATTCCCCGTTTGAAGAGACCCAGTACTTC.

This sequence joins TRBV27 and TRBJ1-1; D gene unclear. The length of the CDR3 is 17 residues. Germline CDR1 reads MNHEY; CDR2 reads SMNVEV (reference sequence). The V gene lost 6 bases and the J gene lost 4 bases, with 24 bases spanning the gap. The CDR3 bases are TGTGCCAGCAGACACGCCTCCCTCGTTGAGGGCGGCACTGAAGCTTTCTTT. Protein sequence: CASRHASLVEGGTEAFF.

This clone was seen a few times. In DNA form, the CDR3 reads TGCGCCAGCCGGGACAGCGCCTCTGGAAACACCATATATTTT. Its translation is CASRDSASGNTIYF. The V and J genes are TRBV10-2 and TRBJ1-3; TRBD1 aligns across 7 bases. J gave up 0 bases and V 8 bases, and 4 bases lay outside the gene matches. From germline, CDR1 is WSHSY and CDR2 SAAADI. The CDR3 loop spans 14 amino acids.

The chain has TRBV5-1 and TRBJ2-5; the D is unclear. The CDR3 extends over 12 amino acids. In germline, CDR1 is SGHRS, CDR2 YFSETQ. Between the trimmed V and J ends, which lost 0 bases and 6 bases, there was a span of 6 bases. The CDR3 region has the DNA TGCGCCAGCAGCTTGGAACAGAAGACCCAGTACTTC. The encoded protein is CASSLEQKTQYF.

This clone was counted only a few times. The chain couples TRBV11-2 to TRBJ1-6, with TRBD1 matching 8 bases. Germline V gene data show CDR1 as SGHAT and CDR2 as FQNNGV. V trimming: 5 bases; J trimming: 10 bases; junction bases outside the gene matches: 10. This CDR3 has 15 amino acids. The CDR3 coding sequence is TGTGCCAGCAGCCCCGACAGGGGATTATGGTCACCCCTCCACTTT. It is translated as CASSPDRGLWSPLHF.

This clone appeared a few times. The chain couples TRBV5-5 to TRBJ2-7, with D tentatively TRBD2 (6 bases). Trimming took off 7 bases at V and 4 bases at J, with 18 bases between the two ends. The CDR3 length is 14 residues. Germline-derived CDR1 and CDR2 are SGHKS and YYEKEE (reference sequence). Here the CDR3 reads CASHFGGALYEQYF. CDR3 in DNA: TGTGCCAGCCATTTTGGAGGGGCTTTGTACGAGCAGTACTTC.

CDR3 protein: CASSWPRDRGYGYTF. CDR3 bases: TGTGCCAGCAGTTGGCCCCGGGACAGGGGCTATGGCTACACCTTC. V usage is TRBV28 and J usage is TRBJ1-2; 10 positions match TRBD1. CDR1 is MDHEN, CDR2 SYDVKM, per germline. Losses at the gene ends were 4 bases for V and 4 bases for J; bases not matched to a gene: 6. The CDR3 is made up of 15 amino acids.

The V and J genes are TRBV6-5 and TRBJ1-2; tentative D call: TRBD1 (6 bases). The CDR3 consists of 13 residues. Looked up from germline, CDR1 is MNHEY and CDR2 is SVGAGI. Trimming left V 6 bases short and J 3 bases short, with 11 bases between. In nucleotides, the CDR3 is TGTGCCAGCAGAGGACAGTCCTACTATGGCTACACCTTC. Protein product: CASRGQSYYGYTF.

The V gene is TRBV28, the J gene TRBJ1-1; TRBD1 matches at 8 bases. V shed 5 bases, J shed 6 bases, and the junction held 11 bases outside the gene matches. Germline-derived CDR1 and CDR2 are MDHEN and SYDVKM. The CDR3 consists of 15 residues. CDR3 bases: TGTGCCAGCAGTCCGCAGGGGGCCGGTGGTGCTGAAGCTTTCTTT. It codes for CASSPQGAGGAEAFF.

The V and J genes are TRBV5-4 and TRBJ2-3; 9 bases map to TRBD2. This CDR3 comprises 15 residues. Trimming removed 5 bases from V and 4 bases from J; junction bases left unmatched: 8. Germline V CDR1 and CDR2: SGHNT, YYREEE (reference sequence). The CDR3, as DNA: TGTGCCAGCAGGATAGCGGGGGTACCCGCAGATACGCAGTATTTT. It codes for CASRIAGVPADTQYF.

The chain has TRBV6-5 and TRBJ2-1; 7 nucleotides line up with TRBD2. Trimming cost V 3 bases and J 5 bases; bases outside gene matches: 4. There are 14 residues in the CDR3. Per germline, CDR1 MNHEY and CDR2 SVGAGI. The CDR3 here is CASSYTGGNNEQFF. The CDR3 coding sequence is TGTGCCAGCAGTTATACGGGGGGAAACAATGAGCAGTTCTTC.

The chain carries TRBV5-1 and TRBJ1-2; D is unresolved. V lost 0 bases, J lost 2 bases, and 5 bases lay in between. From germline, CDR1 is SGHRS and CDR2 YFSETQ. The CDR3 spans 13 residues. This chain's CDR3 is CASSLEQNYGYTF. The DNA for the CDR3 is TGCGCCAGCAGCTTGGAACAAAACTATGGCTACACCTTC.

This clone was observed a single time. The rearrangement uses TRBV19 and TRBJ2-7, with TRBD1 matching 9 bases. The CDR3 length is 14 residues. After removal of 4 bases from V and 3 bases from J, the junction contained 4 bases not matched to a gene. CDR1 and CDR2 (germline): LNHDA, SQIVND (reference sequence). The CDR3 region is CASSKRTGVYEQYF. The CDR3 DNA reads TGTGCCAGTAGTAAAAGGACAGGGGTCTACGAGCAGTACTTC.

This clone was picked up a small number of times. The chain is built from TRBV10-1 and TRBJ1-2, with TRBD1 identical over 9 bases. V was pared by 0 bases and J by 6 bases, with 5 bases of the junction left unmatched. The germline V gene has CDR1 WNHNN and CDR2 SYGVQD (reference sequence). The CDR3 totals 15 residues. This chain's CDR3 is CASSESGQGVDGYTF. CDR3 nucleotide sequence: TGCGCCAGCAGTGAGTCGGGACAGGGAGTCGATGGCTACACCTTC.

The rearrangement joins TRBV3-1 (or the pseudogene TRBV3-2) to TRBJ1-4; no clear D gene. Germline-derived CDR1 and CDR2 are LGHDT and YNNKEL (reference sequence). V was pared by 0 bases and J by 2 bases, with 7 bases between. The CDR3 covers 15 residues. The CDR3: CASSQEEKTNEKLFF. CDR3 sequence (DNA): TGTGCCAGCAGCCAAGAGGAGAAGACTAATGAAAAACTGTTTTTT.

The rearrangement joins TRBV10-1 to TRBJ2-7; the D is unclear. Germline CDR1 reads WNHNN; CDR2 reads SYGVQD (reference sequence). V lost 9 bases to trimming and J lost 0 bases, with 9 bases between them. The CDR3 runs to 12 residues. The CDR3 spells CASAASSYEQYF. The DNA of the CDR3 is TGCGCCAGTGCGGCAAGCTCCTACGAGCAGTACTTC.

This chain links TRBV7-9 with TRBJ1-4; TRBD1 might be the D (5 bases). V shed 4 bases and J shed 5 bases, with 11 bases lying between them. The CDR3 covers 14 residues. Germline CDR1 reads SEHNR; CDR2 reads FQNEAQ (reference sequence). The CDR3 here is CASSSDRPNEKLFF. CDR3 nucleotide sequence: TGTGCCAGCAGCTCCGACAGACCCAATGAAAAACTGTTTTTT. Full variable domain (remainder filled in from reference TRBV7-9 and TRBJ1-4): DTGVSQNPRHKITKRGQNVTFRCDPISEHNRLYWYRQTLGQGPEFLTYFQNEAQLEKSRLLSDRFSAERPKGSFSTLEIQRTEQGDSAMYLCASSSDRPNEKLFFGSGTQLSVL.

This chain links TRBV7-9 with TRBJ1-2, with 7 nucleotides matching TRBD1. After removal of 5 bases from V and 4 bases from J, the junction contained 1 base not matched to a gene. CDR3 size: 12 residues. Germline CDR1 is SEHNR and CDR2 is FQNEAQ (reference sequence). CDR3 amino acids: CASSTGAYGYTF. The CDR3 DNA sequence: TGTGCCAGCAGCACAGGGGCCTATGGCTACACCTTC.